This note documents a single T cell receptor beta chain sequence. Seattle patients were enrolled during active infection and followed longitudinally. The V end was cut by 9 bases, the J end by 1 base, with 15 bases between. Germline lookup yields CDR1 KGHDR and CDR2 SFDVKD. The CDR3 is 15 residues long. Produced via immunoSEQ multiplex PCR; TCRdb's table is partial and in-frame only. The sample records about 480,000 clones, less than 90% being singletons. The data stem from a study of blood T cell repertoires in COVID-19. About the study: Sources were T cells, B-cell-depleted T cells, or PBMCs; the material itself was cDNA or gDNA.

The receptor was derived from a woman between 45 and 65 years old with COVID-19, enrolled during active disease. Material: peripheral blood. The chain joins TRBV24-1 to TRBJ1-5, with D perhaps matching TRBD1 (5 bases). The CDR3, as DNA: TGTGCCACCTCACCGACAGACGAAAGCAATCAGCCCCAGCATTTT. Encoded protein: CATSPTDESNQPQHF.